The present T cell receptor (beta chain) was sequenced within a study of T cells in localized non-small cell lung cancer. V lost 5 bases to trimming and J lost 1 base, with 9 bases between them. CDR3 size: 13 residues. Germline CDR1 and CDR2: GTSNPN and SVGIG (reference sequence). General observations from the study: In adjacent lung appeared a median about 58 of the top 100 tumor clones.

On this clone itself: The antigen is undetermined.

Sequenced by immunoSEQ multiplex PCR; TCRdb stores in-frame clones only, minus some. This sample has about 52,000 clones; 70% to 90% occur once, and the top ten carry 15% to 20%. This material consisted of peripheral blood, taken before any cancer treatment. This chain uses TRBV30 with TRBJ1-3; D is uncertain. The sequence was collected from a male donor aged 60 or over with stage III squamous cell lung carcinoma. The CDR3 nucleotides are TGTGCCTGGGCCCTTCGTTCTGGAAACACCATATATTTT. As protein: CAWALRSGNTIYF.